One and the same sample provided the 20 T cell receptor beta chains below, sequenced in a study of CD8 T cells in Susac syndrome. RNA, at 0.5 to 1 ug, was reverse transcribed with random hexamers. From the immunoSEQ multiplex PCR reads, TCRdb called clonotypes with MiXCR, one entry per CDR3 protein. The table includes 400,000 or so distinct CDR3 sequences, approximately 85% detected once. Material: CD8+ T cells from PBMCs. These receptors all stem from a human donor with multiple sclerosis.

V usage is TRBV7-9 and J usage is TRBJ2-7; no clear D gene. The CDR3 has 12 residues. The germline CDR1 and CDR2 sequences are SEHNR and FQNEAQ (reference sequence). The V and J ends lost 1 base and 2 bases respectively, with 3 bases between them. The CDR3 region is CASSLEPYEQYF. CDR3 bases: TGTGCCAGCAGCTTAGAACCCTACGAGCAGTACTTC.

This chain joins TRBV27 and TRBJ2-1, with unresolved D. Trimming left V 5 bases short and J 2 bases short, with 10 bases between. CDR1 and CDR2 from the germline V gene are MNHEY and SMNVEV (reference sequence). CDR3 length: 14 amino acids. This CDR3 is CASSPSGTYNEQFF. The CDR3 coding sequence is TGTGCCAGCAGTCCGAGTGGGACCTACAATGAGCAGTTCTTC.

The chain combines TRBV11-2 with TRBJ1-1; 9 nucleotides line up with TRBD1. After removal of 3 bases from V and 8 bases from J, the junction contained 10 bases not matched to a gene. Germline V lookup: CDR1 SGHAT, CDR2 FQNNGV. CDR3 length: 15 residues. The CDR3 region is CASSFPTGGSVEAFF. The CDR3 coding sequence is TGTGCCAGCAGCTTTCCAACAGGGGGCAGCGTGGAAGCTTTCTTT. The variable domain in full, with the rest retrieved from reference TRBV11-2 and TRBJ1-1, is EAGVAQSPRYKIIEKRQSVAFWCNPISGHATLYWYQQILGQGPKLLIQFQNNGVVDDSQLPKDRFSAERLKGVDSTLKIQPAKLEDSAVYLCASSFPTGGSVEAFFGQGTRLTVV.

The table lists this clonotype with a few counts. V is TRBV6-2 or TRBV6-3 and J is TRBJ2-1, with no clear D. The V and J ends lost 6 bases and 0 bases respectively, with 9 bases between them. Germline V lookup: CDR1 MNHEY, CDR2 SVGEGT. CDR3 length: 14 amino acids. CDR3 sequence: CASRGMSSYNEQFF. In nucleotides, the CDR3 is TGTGCCAGCAGGGGGATGAGCTCCTACAATGAGCAGTTCTTC.

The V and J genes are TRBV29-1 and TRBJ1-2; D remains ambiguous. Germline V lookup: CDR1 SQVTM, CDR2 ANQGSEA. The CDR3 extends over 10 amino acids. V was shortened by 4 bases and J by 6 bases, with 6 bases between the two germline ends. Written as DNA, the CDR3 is TGCAGCGTTGTGAAGGATGGCTACACCTTC. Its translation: CSVVKDGYTF.

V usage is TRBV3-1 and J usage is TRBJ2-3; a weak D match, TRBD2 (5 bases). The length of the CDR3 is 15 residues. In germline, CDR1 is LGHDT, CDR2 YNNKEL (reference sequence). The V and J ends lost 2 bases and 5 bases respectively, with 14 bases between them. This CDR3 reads CASSQFRTGIDTQYF. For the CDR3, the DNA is TGTGCCAGCAGCCAATTCCGGACCGGGATAGATACGCAGTATTTT.

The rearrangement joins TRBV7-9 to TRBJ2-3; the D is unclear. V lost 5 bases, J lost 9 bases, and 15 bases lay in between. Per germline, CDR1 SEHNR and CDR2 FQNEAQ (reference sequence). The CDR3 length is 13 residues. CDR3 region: CASSNRTNRTQYF. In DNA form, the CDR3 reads TGTGCCAGCAGCAACAGAACTAACCGCACGCAGTATTTT.

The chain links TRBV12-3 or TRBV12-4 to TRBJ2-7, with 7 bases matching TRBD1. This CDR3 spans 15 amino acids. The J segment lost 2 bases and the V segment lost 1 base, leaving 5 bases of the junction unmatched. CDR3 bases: TGTGCCAGCAGTTTAGAGGGGGCAGGGGCCTACGAGCAGTACTTC. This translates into CASSLEGAGAYEQYF.

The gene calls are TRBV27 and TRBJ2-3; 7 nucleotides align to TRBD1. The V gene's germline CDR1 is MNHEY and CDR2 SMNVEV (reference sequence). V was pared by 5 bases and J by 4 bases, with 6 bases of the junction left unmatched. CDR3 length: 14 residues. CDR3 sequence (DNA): TGTGCCAGCAGTCGAACAGGGGACGCAGATACGCAGTATTTT. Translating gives CASSRTGDADTQYF.

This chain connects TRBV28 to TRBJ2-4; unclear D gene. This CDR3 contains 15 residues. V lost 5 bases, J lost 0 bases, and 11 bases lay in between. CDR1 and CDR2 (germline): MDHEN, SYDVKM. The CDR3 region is CASSLDGLAKNIQYF. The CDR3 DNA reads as TGTGCCAGCAGTCTAGACGGGCTAGCCAAAAACATTCAGTACTTC.

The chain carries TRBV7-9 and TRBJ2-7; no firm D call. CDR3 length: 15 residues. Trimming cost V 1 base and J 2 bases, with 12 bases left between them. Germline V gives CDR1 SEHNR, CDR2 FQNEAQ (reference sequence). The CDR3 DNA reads TGTGCCAGCAGCTTAGGACCGGAATCGACCTACGAGCAGTACTTC. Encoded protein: CASSLGPESTYEQYF.

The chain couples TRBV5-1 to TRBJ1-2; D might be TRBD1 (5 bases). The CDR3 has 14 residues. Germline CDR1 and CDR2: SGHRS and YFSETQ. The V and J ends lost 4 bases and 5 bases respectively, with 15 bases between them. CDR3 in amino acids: CASSLTDTTYGYTF. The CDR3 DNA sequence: TGCGCCAGCAGCCTAACGGACACCACATATGGCTACACCTTC.

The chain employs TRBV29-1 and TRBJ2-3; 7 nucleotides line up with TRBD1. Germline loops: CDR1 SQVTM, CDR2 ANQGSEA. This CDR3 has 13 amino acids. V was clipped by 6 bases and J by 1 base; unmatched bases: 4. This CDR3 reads CSVPGGGTDTQYF. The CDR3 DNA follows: TGCAGCGTCCCAGGGGGTGGCACAGATACGCAGTATTTT.

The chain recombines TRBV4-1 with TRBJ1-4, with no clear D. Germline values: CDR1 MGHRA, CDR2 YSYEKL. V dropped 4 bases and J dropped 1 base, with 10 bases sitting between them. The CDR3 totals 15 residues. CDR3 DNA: TGCGCCAGCAGCCGGGCCCATGAAACTAATGAAAAACTGTTTTTT. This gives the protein CASSRAHETNEKLFF.

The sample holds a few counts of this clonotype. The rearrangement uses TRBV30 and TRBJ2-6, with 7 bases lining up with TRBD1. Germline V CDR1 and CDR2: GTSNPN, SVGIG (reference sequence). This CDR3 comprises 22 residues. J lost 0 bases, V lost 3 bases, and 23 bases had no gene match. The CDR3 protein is CAWRRIPGQTHTLNSGANVLTF. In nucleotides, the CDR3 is TGTGCCTGGAGACGAATACCGGGACAGACCCACACTTTGAACTCTGGGGCCAACGTCCTGACTTTC.

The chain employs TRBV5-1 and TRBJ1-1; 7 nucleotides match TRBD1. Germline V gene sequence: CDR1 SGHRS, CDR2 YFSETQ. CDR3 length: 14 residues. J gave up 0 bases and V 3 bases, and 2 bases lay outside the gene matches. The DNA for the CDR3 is TGCGCCAGCAGCTATACAGGGGTGAACACTGAAGCTTTCTTT. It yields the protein CASSYTGVNTEAFF.

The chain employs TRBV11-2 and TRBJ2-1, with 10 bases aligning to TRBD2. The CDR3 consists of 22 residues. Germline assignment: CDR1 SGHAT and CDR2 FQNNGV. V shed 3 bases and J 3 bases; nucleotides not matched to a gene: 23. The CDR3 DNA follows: TGTGCCAGCAGCTTCCCTTTGAGCGGCGGAACTAGCGGGACGGAGCGCTACAATGAGCAGTTCTTC. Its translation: CASSFPLSGGTSGTERYNEQFF.

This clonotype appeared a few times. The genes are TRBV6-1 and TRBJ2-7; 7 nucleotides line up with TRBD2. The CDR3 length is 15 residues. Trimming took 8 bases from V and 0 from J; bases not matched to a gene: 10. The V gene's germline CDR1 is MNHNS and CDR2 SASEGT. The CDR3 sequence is CASGSLAVASYEQYF. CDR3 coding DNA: TGTGCCAGCGGATCTCTAGCGGTCGCCTCCTACGAGCAGTACTTC.

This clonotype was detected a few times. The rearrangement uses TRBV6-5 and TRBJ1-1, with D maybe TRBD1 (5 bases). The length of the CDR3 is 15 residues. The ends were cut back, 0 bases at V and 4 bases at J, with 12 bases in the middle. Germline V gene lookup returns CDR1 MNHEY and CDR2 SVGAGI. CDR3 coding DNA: TGTGCCAGCAGTTACTCGGGACCCTCGGTCACTGAAGCTTTCTTT. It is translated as CASSYSGPSVTEAFF.

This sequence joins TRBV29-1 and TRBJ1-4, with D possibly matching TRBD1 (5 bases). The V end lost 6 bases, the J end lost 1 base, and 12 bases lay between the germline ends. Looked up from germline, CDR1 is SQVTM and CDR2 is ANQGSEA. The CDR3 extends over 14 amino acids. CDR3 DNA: TGCAGCGTGGGACGTGACGAAACTAATGAAAAACTGTTTTTT. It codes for CSVGRDETNEKLFF.